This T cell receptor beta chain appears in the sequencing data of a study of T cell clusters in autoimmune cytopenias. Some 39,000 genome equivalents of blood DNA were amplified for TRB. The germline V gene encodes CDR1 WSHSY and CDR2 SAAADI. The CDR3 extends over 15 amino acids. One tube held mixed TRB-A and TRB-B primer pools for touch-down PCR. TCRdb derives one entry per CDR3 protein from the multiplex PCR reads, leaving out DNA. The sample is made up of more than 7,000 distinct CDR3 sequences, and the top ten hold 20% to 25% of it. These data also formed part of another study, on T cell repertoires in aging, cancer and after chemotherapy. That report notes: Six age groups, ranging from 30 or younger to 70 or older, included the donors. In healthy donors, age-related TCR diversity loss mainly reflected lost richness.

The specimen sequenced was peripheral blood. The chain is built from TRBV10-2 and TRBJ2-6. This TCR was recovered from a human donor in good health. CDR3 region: CASSDVGSGANVLTF.